The source of this TCR beta chain is a study of blood T cell repertoires in COVID-19. Study overall: T cells, B-cell-depleted T cells, or PBMCs provided the cDNA or gDNA that served as material.

Per the authors' pipeline: Reference gene primer amplification in the assay estimated nucleated cell counts. This table comes from immunoSEQ multiplex PCR, and its TCRdb copy is limited to in-frame clones, with some not included. V and J calls and clone size are as listed in that table; D and trimming were resolved from the DNA. The table includes 72,000 or so clones, roughly nine tenths detected once. Germline CDR1 LNHDA, CDR2 SQIVND (reference sequence). V dropped 2 bases and J dropped 4 bases, with 12 bases sitting between them. The CDR3 runs to 15 residues. This TCR came from a man aged 55 to 70 with acute or convalescent COVID-19. Specimen: peripheral blood. The genes are TRBV19 and TRBJ1-3; D ambiguous. CDR3 DNA: TGTGCCAGTAGTATATCCCTGCGCGGAGGAAACACCATATATTTT. This translates into CASSISLRGGNTIYF.